The rows below give T cell receptor beta chains drawn from one sample of a study of T cell repertoires in cytomegalovirus infection. TCRdb passed the reads through MiXCR, listing each CDR3 protein once. The sample has roughly 500,000 distinct CDR3 sequences, approximately 10% seen once. Sequencing was done on a sample of PBMCs. The receptor source for this set is a human donor in good health (CMV status not recorded). Some clones in this sample may be carry-over from other donors' samples. CDR3s include the opening cysteine and the closing phenylalanine or tryptophan. D genes are given only for firm matches. Size values are once, few and many counts, or a class for expanded clones, and some rows have none.

abundance	v_gene	j_gene	d_gene	CDR3aa	CDR3nt
NA	TRBV7-4	TRBJ2-2	TRBD2	CASSVLAGDGAGELFF	TGTGCCAGCAGCGTCTTAGCGGGAGACGGCGCCGGGGAGCTGTTTTTT
few	TRBV4-1	TRBJ2-1	NA	CASSRLSDSYNEQFF	TGCGCCAGCAGTCGACTTAGCGACTCCTACAATGAGCAGTTCTTC
NA	TRBV7-4	TRBJ2-1	TRBD2	CASSNGTSRSTYNEQFF	TGTGCCAGCAGCAACGGGACTAGCAGAAGTACCTACAATGAGCAGTTCTTC
few	TRBV3-1	TRBJ1-4	TRBD1	CASSQVLDRGKATNEKLFF	TGTGCCAGCAGCCAAGTCCTGGACAGGGGAAAAGCAACTAATGAAAAACTGTTTTTT
many	TRBV7-9	TRBJ2-7	TRBD2	CASSETSINEQYF	TGTGCCAGCAGCGAGACTAGCATTAACGAGCAGTACTTC
NA	TRBV9	TRBJ1-3	TRBD1	CASSARGTGKSGNTIYF	TGTGCCAGCAGCGCGAGGGGGACAGGGAAGTCTGGAAACACCATATATTTT
few	TRBV6-1	TRBJ1-6	NA	CASSPQWTEDSPLHF	TGTGCCAGCAGTCCCCAATGGACGGAAGATTCACCCCTCCACTTT
many	TRBV18	TRBJ1-1	NA	CASSPGTAAGPEAFF	TGTGCCAGCTCACCAGGGACGGCCGCCGGCCCTGAAGCTTTCTTT
few	TRBV3-1	TRBJ1-2	NA	CASSQGDSGNYGYTF	TGTGCCAGCAGCCAAGGGGATTCGGGAAACTATGGCTACACCTTC
few	TRBV11-2	TRBJ1-6	NA	CASSLADIYNSPLHF	TGTGCCAGCAGCTTAGCGGACATATATAATTCACCCCTCCACTTT
many	TRBV6-1	TRBJ2-7	NA	CASGDALIYEQYF	TGTGCCAGCGGAGACGCTTTAATCTACGAGCAGTACTTC
NA	TRBV6-2/TRBV6-3	TRBJ1-5	TRBD1	CASRVQGLGQPQHF	TGTGCCAGCAGAGTACAGGGGCTGGGTCAGCCCCAGCATTTT
many	TRBV18	TRBJ2-7	TRBD2	CASSPRSSGGTYEQYF	TGTGCCAGCTCACCGAGGTCTAGCGGGGGGACCTACGAGCAGTACTTC
many	TRBV7-2	TRBJ1-5	NA	CASSLEIGGGQPQHF	TGTGCCAGCAGCTTAGAGATTGGGGGAGGACAGCCCCAGCATTTT
many	TRBV6-2/TRBV6-3	TRBJ2-5	TRBD2	CASRGLAASQETQYF	TGTGCCAGCAGAGGACTAGCGGCCTCCCAAGAGACCCAGTACTTC
few	TRBV20-1	TRBJ2-5	TRBD2	CSAKRAGGRAGETQYF	TGCAGTGCCAAGAGGGCGGGCGGGAGGGCCGGGGAGACCCAGTACTTC
NA	TRBV28	TRBJ1-1	NA	CASSLLGRSDPEAFF	TGTGCCAGCAGTTTATTGGGGAGGAGCGACCCTGAAGCTTTCTTT
few	TRBV19	TRBJ2-1	NA	CASSTGSSYNEQFF	TGTGCCAGTAGTACAGGGAGCTCCTACAATGAGCAGTTCTTC
many	TRBV6-1	TRBJ2-5	NA	CASSSVETQYF	TGTGCCAGCAGTTCCGTTGAGACCCAGTACTTC
many	TRBV20-1	TRBJ2-7	NA	CSARSPSSGYEQYF	TGCAGTGCTAGGTCGCCTAGCAGTGGTTACGAGCAGTACTTC
NA	TRBV5-5	TRBJ2-2	NA	CASSVGQDTGELFF	TGTGCCAGCAGCGTGGGCCAAGACACCGGGGAGCTGTTTTTT
many	TRBV7-3	TRBJ2-3	NA	CASSPVGTPTDTQYF	TGTGCCAGCAGCCCGGTGGGGACACCCACAGATACGCAGTATTTT
many	TRBV25-1	TRBJ2-7	NA	CASSGRDKQYF	TGTGCCAGCAGTGGCAGGGACAAGCAGTACTTC
many	TRBV11-2	TRBJ1-3	NA	CASSLYGSGASGNTIYF	TGTGCCAGCAGCTTATACGGGTCGGGCGCCTCTGGAAACACCATATATTTT
NA	TRBV19	TRBJ2-1	TRBD2	CASSLLTSGSPYNEQFF	TGTGCCAGTAGTTTACTTACTAGCGGGAGCCCCTACAATGAGCAGTTCTTC
many	TRBV6-2/TRBV6-3	TRBJ2-7	NA	CASSYAYEQYF	TGTGCCAGCAGTTATGCCTACGAGCAGTACTTC
many	TRBV12-3/TRBV12-4	TRBJ2-4	TRBD2	CASSLGLAGLRDIQYF	TGTGCCAGCAGCCTGGGACTAGCGGGGCTGAGGGACATTCAGTACTTC
few	TRBV20-1	TRBJ1-1	NA	CSATLRTEGTEAFF	TGCAGTGCTACCCTTAGGACAGAGGGCACTGAAGCTTTCTTT
many	TRBV7-6	TRBJ1-5	NA	CASSPETGLNNQPQHF	TGTGCCAGCAGCCCCGAAACGGGACTTAACAATCAGCCCCAGCATTTT
NA	TRBV30	TRBJ2-7	NA	CAWMSLSGHWEQYF	TGTGCCTGGATGAGTCTGTCGGGACATTGGGAGCAGTACTTC